This is a list of T cell receptor beta chains from one sample in a study of T-cell reconstitution after alpha-beta-depleted transplantation in children. TCRdb re-called the PCR reads with MiXCR, one entry per CDR3 protein. The data show approximately 150,000 distinct CDR3 sequences, with around 9% seen just once and 15% to 20% held by the top ten. Here the sequenced sample was PBMCs, mostly from graft donor cells, taken 180 days after TCRalphabeta/CD19-depleted stem cell transplant. The receptors were sampled from a female patient aged 2-10 years who had a stem cell transplant for congenital amegakaryocytic thrombocytopenia, so the T cells may come from the graft donor. Both conserved end residues are part of each CDR3. D genes are given only for firm matches. For some rows the clone size is stated as once, few or many, or as a class when expanded; others skip it.

>TRBJ2-2|.|few|TRBV20-1
TGCAGTGCTAGTGAGAACGGGGAGCTGTTTTTT
CSASENGELFF
>TRBJ2-1|.|many|TRBV12-3/TRBV12-4
TGTGCCAGCAGTTTTAGAGCGGTCCACAATGAGCAGTTCTTC
CASSFRAVHNEQFF
>TRBJ2-7|TRBD2|.|TRBV7-2
TGTGCCAGCAGCTTTCTGCGGGGGGTCACCAACGAGCAGTACTTC
CASSFLRGVTNEQYF
>TRBJ1-5|TRBD1|many|TRBV28
TGTGCCAGCGGACAGGGAAGCAATCAGCCCCAGCATTTT
CASGQGSNQPQHF
>TRBJ2-1|TRBD2|many|TRBV29-1
TGCAGCGTCCAAGCGGGATTCGACAATGAGCAGTTCTTC
CSVQAGFDNEQFF
>TRBJ2-5|.|few|TRBV5-1
TGCGCCAGCAGGCCACTAGCCGCAATACAAGAGACCCAGTACTTC
CASRPLAAIQETQYF
>TRBJ2-7|TRBD2|few|TRBV29-1
TGCAGCGTTGAATTTCCGGGAGGGCCCGTTGGCGAGCAGTACTTC
CSVEFPGGPVGEQYF
>TRBJ2-2|.|few|TRBV3-1
TGTGCCAGCAGCCCCGTTGGGTTGAACACCGGGGAGCTGTTTTTT
CASSPVGLNTGELFF
>TRBJ1-2|.|many|TRBV2
TGTGCCAGCCGGACGGCCTATGGCTACACCTTC
CASRTAYGYTF
>TRBJ2-7|TRBD1|.|TRBV3-1
TGTGCCAGCAGCCCTGGAGGGACAGGGGACTACGAGCAGTACTTC
CASSPGGTGDYEQYF
>TRBJ2-1|TRBD2|.|TRBV6-2/TRBV6-3
TGTGCCAGCAGGGGACTAGCGGGAGAAAATGAGCAGTTCTTC
CASRGLAGENEQFF
>TRBJ1-3|.|.|TRBV7-8
TGTGCCAGCAGCTTAAACGCAGGAAACACCATATATTTT
CASSLNAGNTIYF
>TRBJ1-1|TRBD1|many|TRBV5-4
TGTGCCAGCAGACCAAGGACAGGGAGTCCTGAAGCTTTCTTT
CASRPRTGSPEAFF
>TRBJ1-6|.|many|TRBV4-1
TGCGCCAGCAGCCAAGCCAGGGGTGCCAATTCACCCCTCCACTTT
CASSQARGANSPLHF
>TRBJ2-7|TRBD1|.|TRBV20-1
TGCAGTGCAGAAGGGACAGGGGGCGCGGACGAGCAGTACTTC
CSAEGTGGADEQYF
>TRBJ2-7|.|many|TRBV28
TGTGCCAGCAGTTTGGACAGATCTGCCTACGAGCAGTACTTC
CASSLDRSAYEQYF
>TRBJ2-7|.|many|TRBV20-1
TGCAGTGCTACCCTGACAGAGCAGTACTTC
CSATLTEQYF
>TRBJ1-6|.|.|TRBV20-1
TGCAGTGCTACCCGGTTAATTAATTCACCCCTCCACTTT
CSATRLINSPLHF
>TRBJ2-2|.|.|TRBV14
TGTGCCAGCAGCCAAGATAGGCACGGCTACCGCGGGGAGCTGTTTTTT
CASSQDRHGYRGELFF
>TRBJ2-2|TRBD1|many|TRBV5-1
TGCGCCAGCAGCTCAACCGGGACAGGGTGGAACGGGGAGCTGTTTTTT
CASSSTGTGWNGELFF
>TRBJ2-3|TRBD2|many|TRBV20-1
TGCAGTGCTAGAGGGCTAGCGGGGGGGTCAGATACGCAGTATTTT
CSARGLAGGSDTQYF
>TRBJ1-2|.|.|TRBV28
TGTGCCAGCAGCTTCGGGACAACCAGAGGCTACACCTTC
CASSFGTTRGYTF
>TRBJ2-3|.|many|TRBV5-1
TGCGCCAGCAGCGTGGACTGGCGCACAGATACGCAGTATTTT
CASSVDWRTDTQYF
>TRBJ2-6|.|few|TRBV29-1
TGCAGCGGGGGGCTCGGTTCCCTTTCTCTGGGGGCCAACGGCCTGACTTTC
CSGGLGSLSLGANGLTF
>TRBJ2-7|TRBD1|many|TRBV5-5
TGTGCCAGCAGCCCGGGACAGAACTCCTACGAGCAGTACTTC
CASSPGQNSYEQYF
>TRBJ2-4|.|many|TRBV10-3
TGTGCCATCAGTGGCACCCCTTCTAGTTTGGGCATTCAGTACTTC
CAISGTPSSLGIQYF